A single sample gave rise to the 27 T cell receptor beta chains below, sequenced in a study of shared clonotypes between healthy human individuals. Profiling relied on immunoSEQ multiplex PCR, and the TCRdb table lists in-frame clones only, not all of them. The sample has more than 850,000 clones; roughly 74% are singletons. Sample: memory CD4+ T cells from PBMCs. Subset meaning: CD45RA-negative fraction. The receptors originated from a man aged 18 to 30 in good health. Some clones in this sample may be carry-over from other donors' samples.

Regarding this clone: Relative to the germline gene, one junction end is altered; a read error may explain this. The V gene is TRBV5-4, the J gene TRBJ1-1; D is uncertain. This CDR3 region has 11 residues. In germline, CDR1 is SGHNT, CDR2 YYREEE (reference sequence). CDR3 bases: TGTGCCAGCAGCTTGGGCCCGCTTACCAATTTT. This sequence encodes CASSLGPLTNF. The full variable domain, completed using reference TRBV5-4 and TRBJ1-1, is ETGVTQSPTHLIKTRGQQVTLRCSSQSGHNTVSWYQQALGQGPQFIFQYYREEENGRGNFPPRFSGLQFPNYSSELNVNALELDDSALYLCASSLGPLTNFGQGTRLTVV.

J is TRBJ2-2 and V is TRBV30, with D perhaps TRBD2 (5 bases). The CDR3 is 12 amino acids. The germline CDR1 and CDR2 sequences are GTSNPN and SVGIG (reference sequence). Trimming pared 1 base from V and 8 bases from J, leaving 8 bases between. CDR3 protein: CAWSGGRGELFF. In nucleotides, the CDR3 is TGTGCCTGGAGTGGAGGGCGGGGGGAGCTGTTTTTT.

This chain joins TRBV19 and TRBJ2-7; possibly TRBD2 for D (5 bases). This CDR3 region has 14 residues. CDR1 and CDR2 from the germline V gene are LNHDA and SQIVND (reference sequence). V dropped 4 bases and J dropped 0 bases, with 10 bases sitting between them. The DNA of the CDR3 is TGTGCCAGTAGTACTGAGGGCAGCTCCTACGAGCAGTACTTC. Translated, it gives CASSTEGSSYEQYF. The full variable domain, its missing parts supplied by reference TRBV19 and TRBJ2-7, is DGGITQSPKYLFRKEGQNVTLSCEQNLNHDAMYWYRQDPGQGLRLIYYSQIVNDFQKGDIAEGYSVSREKKESFPLTVTSAQKNPTAFYLCASSTEGSSYEQYFGPGTRLTVT.

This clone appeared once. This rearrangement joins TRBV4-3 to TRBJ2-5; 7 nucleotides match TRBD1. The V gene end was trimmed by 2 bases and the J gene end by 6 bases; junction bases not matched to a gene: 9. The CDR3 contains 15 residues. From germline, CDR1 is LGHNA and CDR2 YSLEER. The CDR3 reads CASSQQTGRGKTQYF. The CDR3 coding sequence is TGCGCCAGCAGCCAACAGACAGGGAGAGGGAAGACCCAGTACTTC.

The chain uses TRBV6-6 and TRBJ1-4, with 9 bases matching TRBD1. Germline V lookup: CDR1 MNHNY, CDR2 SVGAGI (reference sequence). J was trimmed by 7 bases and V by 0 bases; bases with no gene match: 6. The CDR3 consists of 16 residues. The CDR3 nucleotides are TGTGCCAGCAGTTACTCGGGAGGGACAGGGCCTGAAAAACTGTTTTTT. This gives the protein CASSYSGGTGPEKLFF.

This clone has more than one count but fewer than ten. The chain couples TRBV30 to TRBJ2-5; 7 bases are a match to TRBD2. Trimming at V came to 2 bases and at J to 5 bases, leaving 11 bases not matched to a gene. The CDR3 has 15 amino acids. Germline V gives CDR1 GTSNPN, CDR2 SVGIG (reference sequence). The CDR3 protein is CAWSSGRGGAETQYF. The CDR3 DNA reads TGTGCCTGGAGTTCGGGAAGGGGAGGGGCGGAGACCCAGTACTTC.

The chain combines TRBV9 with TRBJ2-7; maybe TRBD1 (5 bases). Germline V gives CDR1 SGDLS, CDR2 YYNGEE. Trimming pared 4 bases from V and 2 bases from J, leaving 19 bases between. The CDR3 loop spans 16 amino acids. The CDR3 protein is CASSPIGDSITYEQYF. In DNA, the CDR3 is TGTGCCAGCAGCCCGATTGGAGACAGTATAACCTACGAGCAGTACTTC.

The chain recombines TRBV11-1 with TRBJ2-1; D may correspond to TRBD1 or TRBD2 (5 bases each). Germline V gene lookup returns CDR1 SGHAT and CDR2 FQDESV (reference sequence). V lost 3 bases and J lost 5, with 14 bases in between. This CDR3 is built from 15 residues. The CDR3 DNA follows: TGTGCCAGCAGCTTGGGTCGGGGCACGAACAATGAGCAGTTCTTC. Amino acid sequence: CASSLGRGTNNEQFF. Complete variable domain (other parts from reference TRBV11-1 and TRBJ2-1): EAEVAQSPRYKITEKSQAVAFWCDPISGHATLYWYRQILGQGPELLVQFQDESVVDDSQLPKDRFSAERLKGVDSTLKIQPAELGDSAMYLCASSLGRGTNNEQFFGPGTRLTVL.

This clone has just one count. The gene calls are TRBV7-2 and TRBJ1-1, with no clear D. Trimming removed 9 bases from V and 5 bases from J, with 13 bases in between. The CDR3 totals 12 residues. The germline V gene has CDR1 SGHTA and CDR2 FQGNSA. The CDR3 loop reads CASGEEVTEAFF. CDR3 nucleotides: TGTGCCAGTGGGGAGGAGGTGACTGAAGCTTTCTTT.

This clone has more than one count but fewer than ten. DNA of the CDR3: TGCAGCGTTGTGGGACAGCCGAACACTGAAGCTTTCTTT. Translated, it gives CSVVGQPNTEAFF. The chain recombines TRBV29-1 with TRBJ1-1, with 7 bases aligning to TRBD1. The germline V gene encodes CDR1 SQVTM and CDR2 ANQGSEA. J lost 1 base, V lost 4 bases, and 3 bases had no gene match. The CDR3 has 13 amino acids.

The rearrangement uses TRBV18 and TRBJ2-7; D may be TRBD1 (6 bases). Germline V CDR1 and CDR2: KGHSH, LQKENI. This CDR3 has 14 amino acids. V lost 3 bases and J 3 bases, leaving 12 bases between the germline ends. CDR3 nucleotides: TGTGCCAGCTCACCGGACAGTTTTTTCTACGAGCAGTACTTC. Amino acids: CASSPDSFFYEQYF.

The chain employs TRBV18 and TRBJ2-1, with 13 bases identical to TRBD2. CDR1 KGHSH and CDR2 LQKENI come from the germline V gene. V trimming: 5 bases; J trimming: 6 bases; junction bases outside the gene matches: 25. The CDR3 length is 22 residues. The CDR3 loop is CASSSLARTGSSGTSGINEQFF. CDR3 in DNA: TGTGCCAGCTCAAGTTTGGCGAGGACAGGAAGCTCCGGGACTAGCGGGATCAATGAGCAGTTCTTC.

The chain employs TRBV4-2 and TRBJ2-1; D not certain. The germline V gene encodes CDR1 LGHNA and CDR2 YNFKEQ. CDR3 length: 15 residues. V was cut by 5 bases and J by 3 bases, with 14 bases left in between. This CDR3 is CASSKGELNYNEQFF. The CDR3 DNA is TGTGCCAGCAGCAAGGGCGAACTGAACTACAATGAGCAGTTCTTC.

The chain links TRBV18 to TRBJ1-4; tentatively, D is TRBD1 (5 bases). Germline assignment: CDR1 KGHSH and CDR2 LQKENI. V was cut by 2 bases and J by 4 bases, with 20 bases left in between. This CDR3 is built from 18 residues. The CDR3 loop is CASSPNNAGQSSNEKLFF. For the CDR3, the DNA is TGTGCCAGCTCACCAAATAACGCAGGGCAGTCGAGTAATGAAAAACTGTTTTTT.

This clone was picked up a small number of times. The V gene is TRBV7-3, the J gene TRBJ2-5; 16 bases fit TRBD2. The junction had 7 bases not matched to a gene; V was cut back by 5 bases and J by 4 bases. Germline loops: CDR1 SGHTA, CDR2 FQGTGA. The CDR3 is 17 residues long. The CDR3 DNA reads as TGTGCCAGCAGCCCCGGGACTAGCGGGAGGGTGGGAGAGACCCAGTACTTC. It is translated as CASSPGTSGRVGETQYF.

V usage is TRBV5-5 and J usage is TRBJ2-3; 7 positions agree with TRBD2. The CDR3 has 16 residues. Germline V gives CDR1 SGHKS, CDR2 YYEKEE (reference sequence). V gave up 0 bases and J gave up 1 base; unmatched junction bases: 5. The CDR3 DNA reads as TGTGCCAGCAGCTTGGAGATAGCGGGTGGCACAGATACGCAGTATTTT. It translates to CASSLEIAGGTDTQYF.

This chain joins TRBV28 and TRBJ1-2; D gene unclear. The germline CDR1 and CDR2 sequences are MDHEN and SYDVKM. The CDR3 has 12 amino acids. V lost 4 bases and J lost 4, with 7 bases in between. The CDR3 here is CASSSRRYGYTF. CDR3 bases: TGTGCCAGCAGTTCGCGGCGCTATGGCTACACCTTC.

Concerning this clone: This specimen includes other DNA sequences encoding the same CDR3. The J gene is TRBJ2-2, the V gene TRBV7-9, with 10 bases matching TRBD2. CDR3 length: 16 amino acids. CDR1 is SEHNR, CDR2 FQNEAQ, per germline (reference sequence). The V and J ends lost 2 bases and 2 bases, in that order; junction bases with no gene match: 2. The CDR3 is CASSLRTSGNTGELFF. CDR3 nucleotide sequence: TGTGCCAGCAGCTTAAGGACTAGCGGTAACACCGGGGAGCTGTTTTTT.

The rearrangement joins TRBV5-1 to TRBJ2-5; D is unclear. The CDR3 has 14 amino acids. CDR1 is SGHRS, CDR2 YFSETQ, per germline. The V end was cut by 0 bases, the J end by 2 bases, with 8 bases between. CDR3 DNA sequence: TGCGCCAGCAGCTTGGAACCACATCAAGAGACCCAGTACTTC. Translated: CASSLEPHQETQYF.

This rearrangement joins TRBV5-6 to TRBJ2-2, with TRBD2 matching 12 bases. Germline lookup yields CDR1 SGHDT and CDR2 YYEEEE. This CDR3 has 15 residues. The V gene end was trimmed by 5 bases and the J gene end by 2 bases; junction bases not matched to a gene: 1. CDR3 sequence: CASRTSGRNTGELFF. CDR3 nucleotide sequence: TGTGCCAGCAGGACTAGCGGGAGAAACACCGGGGAGCTGTTTTTT.

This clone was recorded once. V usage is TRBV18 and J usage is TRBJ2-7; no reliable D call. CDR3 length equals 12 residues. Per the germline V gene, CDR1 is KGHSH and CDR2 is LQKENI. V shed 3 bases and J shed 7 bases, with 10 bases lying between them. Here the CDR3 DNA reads TGTGCCAGCTCACCTGCAGTAGGGGAGCAGTACTTC. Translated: CASSPAVGEQYF. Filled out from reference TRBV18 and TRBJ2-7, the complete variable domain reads NAGVMQNPRHLVRRRGQEARLRCSPMKGHSHVYWYRQLPEEGLKFMVYLQKENIIDESGMPKERFSAEFPKEGPSILRIQQVVRGDSAAYFCASSPAVGEQYFGPGTRLTVT.

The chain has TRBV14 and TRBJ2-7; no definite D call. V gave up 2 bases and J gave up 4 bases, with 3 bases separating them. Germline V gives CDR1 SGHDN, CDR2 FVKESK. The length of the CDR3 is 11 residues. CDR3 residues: CASSQNYEQYF. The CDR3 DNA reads TGTGCCAGCAGCCAAAATTACGAGCAGTACTTC.

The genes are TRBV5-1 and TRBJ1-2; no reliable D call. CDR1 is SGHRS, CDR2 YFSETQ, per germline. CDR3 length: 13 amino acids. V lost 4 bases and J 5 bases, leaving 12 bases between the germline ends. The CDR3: CASSPENKYGYTF. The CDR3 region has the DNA TGCGCCAGCAGCCCCGAAAACAAATATGGCTACACCTTC.

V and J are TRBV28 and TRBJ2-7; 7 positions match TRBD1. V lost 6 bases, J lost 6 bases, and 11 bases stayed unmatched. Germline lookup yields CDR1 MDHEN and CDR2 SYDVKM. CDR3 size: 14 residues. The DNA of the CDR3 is TGTGCCAGCAGAGGGGGCGCAGGACCCGGCGAGCAGTACTTC. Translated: CASRGGAGPGEQYF.

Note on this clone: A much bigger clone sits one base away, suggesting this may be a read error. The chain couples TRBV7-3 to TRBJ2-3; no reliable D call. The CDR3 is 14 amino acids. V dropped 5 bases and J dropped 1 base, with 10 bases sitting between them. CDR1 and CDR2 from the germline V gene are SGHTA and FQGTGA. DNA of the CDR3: TGTGCCAGCAGCCCCCGCGGAGGCACAGATACGCAGTATTTT. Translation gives CASSPRGGTDTQYF.

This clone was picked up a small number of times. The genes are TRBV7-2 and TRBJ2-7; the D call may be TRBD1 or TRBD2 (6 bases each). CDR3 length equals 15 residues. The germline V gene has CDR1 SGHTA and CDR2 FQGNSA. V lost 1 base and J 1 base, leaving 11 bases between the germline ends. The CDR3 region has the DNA TGTGCCAGCAGCTTAGGGGGGGCAGATTCCTACGAGCAGTACTTC. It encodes CASSLGGADSYEQYF.

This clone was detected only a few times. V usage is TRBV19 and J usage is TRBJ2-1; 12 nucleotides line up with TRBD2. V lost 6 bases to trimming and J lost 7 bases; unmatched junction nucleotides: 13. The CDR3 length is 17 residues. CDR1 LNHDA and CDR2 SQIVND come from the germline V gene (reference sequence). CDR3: CASRGPSGRAYSNEQFF. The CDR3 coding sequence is TGTGCCAGTAGAGGGCCTAGCGGGAGGGCCTACTCGAATGAGCAGTTCTTC.